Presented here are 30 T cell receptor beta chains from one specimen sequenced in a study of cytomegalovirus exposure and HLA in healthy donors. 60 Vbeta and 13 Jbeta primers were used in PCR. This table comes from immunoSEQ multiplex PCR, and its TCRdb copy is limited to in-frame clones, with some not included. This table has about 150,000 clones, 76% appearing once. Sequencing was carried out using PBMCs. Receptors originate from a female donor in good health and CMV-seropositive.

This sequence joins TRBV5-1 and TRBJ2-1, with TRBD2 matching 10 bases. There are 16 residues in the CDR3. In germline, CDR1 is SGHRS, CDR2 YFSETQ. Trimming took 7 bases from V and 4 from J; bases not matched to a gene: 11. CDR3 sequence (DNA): TGCGCCAGCGGCGAAATCCCGGGACTAGCGTACAATGAGCAGTTCTTC. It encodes CASGEIPGLAYNEQFF.

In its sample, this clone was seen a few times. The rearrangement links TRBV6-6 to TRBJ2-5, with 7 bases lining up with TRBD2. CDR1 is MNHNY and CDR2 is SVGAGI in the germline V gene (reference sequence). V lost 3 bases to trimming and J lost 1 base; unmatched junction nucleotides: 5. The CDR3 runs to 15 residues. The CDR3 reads CASSYVASGQETQYF. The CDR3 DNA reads TGTGCCAGCAGTTATGTGGCTAGCGGCCAAGAGACCCAGTACTTC.

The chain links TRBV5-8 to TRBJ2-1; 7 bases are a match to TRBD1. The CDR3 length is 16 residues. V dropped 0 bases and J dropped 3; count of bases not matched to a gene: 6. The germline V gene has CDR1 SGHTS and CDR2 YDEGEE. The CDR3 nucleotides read TGTGCCAGCAGCTTGGTTCGACAGGGAAACTACAATGAGCAGTTCTTC. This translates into CASSLVRQGNYNEQFF. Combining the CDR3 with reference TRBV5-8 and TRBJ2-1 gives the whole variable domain EAGVTQSPTHLIKTRGQQATLRCSPISGHTSVYWYQQALGLGLQFLLWYDEGEERNRGNFPPRFSGRQFPNYSSELNVNALELEDSALYLCASSLVRQGNYNEQFFGPGTRLTVL.

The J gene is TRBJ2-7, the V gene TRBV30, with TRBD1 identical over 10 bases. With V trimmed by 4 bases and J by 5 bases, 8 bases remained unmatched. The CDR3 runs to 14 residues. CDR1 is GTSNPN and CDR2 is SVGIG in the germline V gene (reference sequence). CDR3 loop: CAWNTGTGVDEQYF. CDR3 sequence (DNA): TGTGCCTGGAATACCGGGACAGGGGTCGACGAGCAGTACTTC.

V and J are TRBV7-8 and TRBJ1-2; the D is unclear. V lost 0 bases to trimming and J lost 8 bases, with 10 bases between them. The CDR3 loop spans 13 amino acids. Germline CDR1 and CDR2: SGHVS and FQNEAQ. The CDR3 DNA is TGTGCCAGCAGCTTAGCGAGCGGGGTCGGCTACACCTTC. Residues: CASSLASGVGYTF.

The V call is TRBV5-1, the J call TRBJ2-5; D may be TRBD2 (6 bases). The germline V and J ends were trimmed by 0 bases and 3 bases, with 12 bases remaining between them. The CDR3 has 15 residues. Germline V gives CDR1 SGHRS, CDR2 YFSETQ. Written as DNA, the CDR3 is TGCGCCAGCAGCTTGGGTCACGGCGGGGAAGAGACCCAGTACTTC. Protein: CASSLGHGGEETQYF.

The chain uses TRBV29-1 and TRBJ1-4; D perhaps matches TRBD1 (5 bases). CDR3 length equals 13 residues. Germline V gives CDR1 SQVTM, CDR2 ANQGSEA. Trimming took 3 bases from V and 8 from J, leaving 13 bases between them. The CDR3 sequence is CSVDPGIGEKLFF. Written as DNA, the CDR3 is TGCAGCGTTGACCCAGGGATTGGGGAAAAACTGTTTTTT. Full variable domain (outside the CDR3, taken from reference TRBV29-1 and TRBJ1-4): SAVISQKPSRDICQRGTSLTIQCQVDSQVTMMFWYRQQPGQSLTLIATANQGSEATYESGFVIDKFPISRPNLTFSTLTVSNMSPEDSSIYLCSVDPGIGEKLFFGSGTQLSVL.

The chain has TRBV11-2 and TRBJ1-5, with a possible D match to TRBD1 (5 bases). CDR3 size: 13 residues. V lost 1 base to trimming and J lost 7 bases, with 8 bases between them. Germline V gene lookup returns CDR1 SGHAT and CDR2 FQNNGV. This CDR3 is CASSLGEGQPQHF. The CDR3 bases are TGTGCCAGCAGCTTAGGGGAGGGGCAGCCCCAGCATTTT.

The CDR3 is CASSLSPLTERANEKLFF. The CDR3 DNA reads TGTGCCAGCAGTTTATCCCCTCTGACAGAAAGGGCTAATGAAAAACTGTTTTTT. The rearrangement links TRBV28 to TRBJ1-4; TRBD1 might be the D (5 bases). V dropped 1 base and J dropped 3 bases, with 18 bases sitting between them. Germline loops: CDR1 MDHEN, CDR2 SYDVKM. The CDR3 loop spans 18 amino acids.

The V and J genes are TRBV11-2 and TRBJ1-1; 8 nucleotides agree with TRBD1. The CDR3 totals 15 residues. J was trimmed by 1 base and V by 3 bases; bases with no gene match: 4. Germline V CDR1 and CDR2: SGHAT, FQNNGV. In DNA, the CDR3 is TGTGCCAGCAGCTTGGGACAGGCCGGGAACACTGAAGCTTTCTTT. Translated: CASSLGQAGNTEAFF.

The CDR3 coding sequence is TGTGCCAGTACCGGACAGACTTCTAACTATGGCTACACCTTC. It codes for CASTGQTSNYGYTF. The chain carries TRBV19 and TRBJ1-2; possible D gene TRBD1, 6 bases. CDR3 length equals 14 residues. The V end was cut by 7 bases, the J end by 0 bases, with 12 bases between. Germline CDR1 reads LNHDA; CDR2 reads SQIVND (reference sequence).

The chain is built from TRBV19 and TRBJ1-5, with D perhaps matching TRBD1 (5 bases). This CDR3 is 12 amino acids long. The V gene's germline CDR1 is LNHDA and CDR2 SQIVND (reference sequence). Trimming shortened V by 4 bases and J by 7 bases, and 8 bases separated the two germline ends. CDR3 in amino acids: CASSRGRQPQHF. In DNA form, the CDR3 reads TGTGCCAGTAGTAGGGGGAGGCAGCCCCAGCATTTT.

The CDR3 DNA is TGTGCCAGCAGTGACCGGCGCCAGACAGACTTTAATGAAAAACTGTTTTTT. Its protein is CASSDRRQTDFNEKLFF. V gene TRBV6-1 combines with J gene TRBJ1-4, with D tentatively TRBD1 (5 bases). Germline V lookup: CDR1 MNHNS, CDR2 SASEGT. The V and J ends lost 3 bases and 4 bases respectively, with 18 bases between them. This CDR3 region has 17 residues.

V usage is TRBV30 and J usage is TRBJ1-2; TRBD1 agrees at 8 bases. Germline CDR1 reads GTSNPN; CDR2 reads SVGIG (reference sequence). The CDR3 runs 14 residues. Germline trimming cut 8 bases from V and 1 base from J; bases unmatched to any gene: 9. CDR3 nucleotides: TGTGCCCAACGTCCGACAGGGGTTAACTATGGCTACACCTTC. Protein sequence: CAQRPTGVNYGYTF.

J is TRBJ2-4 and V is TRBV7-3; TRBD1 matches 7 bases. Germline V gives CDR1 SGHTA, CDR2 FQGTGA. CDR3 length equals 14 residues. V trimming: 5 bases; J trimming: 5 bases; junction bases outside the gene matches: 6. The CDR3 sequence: CASSPSGTENIQYF. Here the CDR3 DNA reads TGTGCCAGCAGCCCATCCGGGACAGAAAACATTCAGTACTTC.

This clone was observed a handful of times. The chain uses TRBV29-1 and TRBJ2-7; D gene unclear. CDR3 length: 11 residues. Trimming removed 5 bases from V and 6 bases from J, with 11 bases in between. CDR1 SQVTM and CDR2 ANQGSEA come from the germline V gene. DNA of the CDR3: TGCAGCGTTAGCATCATCGGCGAGCAGTACTTC. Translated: CSVSIIGEQYF.

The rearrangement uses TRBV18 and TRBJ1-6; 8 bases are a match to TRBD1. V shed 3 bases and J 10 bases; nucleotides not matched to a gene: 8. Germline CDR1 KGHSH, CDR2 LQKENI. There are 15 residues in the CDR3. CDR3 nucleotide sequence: TGTGCCAGCTCACCGAGGACAGGGACGGGATCACCCCTCCACTTT. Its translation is CASSPRTGTGSPLHF.

The CDR3 DNA reads TGTGCCAGCAGCGGGACAGGGGGCGCTTCACCCCTCCACTTT. Translation: CASSGTGGASPLHF. The chain links TRBV13 to TRBJ1-6; TRBD1 aligns across 12 bases. CDR1 and CDR2 from the germline V gene are PRHDT and FYEKMQ (reference sequence). With V trimmed by 5 bases and J by 9 bases, 2 bases remained unmatched. The CDR3 loop spans 14 amino acids.

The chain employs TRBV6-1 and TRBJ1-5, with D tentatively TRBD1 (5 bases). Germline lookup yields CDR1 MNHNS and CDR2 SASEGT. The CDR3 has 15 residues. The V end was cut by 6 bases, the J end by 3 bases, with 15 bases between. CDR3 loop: CASRPAGNDNQPQHF. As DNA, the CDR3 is TGTGCCAGCAGGCCCGCAGGGAACGACAATCAGCCCCAGCATTTT.

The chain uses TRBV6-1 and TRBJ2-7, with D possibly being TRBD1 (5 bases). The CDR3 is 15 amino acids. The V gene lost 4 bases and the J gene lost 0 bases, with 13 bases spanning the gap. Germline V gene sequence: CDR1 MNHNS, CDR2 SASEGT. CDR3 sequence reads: CASSVDSASSYEQYF. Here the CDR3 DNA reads TGTGCCAGCAGTGTAGACAGCGCGAGCTCCTACGAGCAGTACTTC.

CDR3 DNA sequence: TGTGCCAGCAGCGAGGGGAATTCCTTCACTGAAGCTTTCTTT. Its translation is CASSEGNSFTEAFF. The rearrangement links TRBV9 to TRBJ1-1; the D gene is possibly TRBD1 (5 bases). Trimming removed 3 bases from V and 4 bases from J, with 13 bases in between. From germline, CDR1 is SGDLS and CDR2 YYNGEE. There are 14 residues in the CDR3.

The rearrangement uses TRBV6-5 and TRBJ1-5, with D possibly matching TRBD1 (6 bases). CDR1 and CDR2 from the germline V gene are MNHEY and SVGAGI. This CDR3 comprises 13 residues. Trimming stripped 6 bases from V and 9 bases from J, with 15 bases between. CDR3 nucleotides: TGTGCCAGCAGACCGGACAGAGTTCGGCCCCAGCATTTT. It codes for CASRPDRVRPQHF.

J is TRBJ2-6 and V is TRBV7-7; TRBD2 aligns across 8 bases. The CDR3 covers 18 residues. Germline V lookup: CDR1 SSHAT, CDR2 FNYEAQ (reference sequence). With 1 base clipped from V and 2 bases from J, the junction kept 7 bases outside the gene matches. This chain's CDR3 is CASSLVAGSPTGANVLTF. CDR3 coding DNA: TGTGCCAGCAGCTTAGTAGCGGGGTCCCCTACTGGGGCCAACGTCCTGACTTTC.

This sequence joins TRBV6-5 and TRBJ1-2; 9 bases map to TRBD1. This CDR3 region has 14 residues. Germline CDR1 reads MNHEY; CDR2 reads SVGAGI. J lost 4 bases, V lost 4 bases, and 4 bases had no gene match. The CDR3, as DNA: TGTGCCAGCAGTTGGACAGGGGAAGGCTATGGCTACACCTTC. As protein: CASSWTGEGYGYTF.

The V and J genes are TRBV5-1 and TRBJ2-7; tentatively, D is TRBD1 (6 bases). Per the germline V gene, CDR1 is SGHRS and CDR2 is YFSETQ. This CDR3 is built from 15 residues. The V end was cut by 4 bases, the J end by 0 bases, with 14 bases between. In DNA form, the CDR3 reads TGCGCCAGCAGCCTAGAGGACAGTAGCTCCTACGAGCAGTACTTC. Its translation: CASSLEDSSSYEQYF.

CDR3 DNA: TGTGCCAGCAGCTTATTTCCACAGGATGGCTACGAGCAGTACTTC. It translates to CASSLFPQDGYEQYF. V is TRBV7-9 and J is TRBJ2-7; D may be TRBD1 (5 bases). The germline gives CDR1 SEHNR, CDR2 FQNEAQ (reference sequence). Trimming left V 2 bases short and J 3 bases short, with 14 bases between. CDR3 length: 15 residues.

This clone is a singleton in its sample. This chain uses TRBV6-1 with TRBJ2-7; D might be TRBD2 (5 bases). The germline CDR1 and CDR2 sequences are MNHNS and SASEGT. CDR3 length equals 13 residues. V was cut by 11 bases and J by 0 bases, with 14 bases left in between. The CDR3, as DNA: TGTGCCGCCACCGAAACTAGCTCCTACGAGCAGTACTTC. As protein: CAATETSSYEQYF.

The CDR3 sequence is CASRRQSNTEAFF. Here the CDR3 DNA reads TGTGCCAGCAGGAGACAGTCGAACACTGAAGCTTTCTTT. The chain joins TRBV28 to TRBJ1-1; D might be TRBD1 (5 bases). Germline V gene lookup returns CDR1 MDHEN and CDR2 SYDVKM. V was shortened by 6 bases and J by 1 base, with 9 bases between the two germline ends. The CDR3 totals 13 residues.

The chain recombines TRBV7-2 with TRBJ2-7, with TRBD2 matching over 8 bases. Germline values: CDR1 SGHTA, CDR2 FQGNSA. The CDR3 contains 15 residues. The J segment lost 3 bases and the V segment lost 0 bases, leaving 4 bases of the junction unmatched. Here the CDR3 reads CASSLAASGGYEQYF. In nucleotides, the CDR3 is TGTGCCAGCAGCTTAGCGGCAAGCGGGGGCTACGAGCAGTACTTC.

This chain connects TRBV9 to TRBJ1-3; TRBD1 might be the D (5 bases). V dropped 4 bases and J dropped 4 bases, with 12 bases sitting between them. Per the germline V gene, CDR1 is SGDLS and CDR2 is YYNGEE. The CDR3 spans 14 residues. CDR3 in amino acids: CASSRGGVGNTIYF. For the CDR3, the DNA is TGTGCCAGCAGCCGCGGGGGGGTAGGAAACACCATATATTTT.